This T cell receptor (beta chain) was documented in a study of cytomegalovirus exposure and HLA in healthy donors. On this clone: Its antigen is currently unknown.

Germline V lookup: CDR1 SGHRS, CDR2 YFSETQ. The V segment lost 0 bases and the J segment 2 bases; nucleotides outside the gene matches: 8. This CDR3 spans 18 amino acids. Study-level results: In vitro work confirmed that a few CMV-associated chains recognize CMV antigens. TCR beta V- and J-gene trimming, according to a later analysis, was linked to a missense DCLRE1C variant. Cytomegalovirus association was assigned to over 150 TCR beta chains.

This PCR relied on a set of 60 Vbeta primers and 13 Jbeta primers. TCRdb's table, derived via immunoSEQ multiplex PCR, lists solely in-frame clones and lacks some. The profile covers some 140,000 clones, with 75% to 85% appearing a single time and 3% to 4% taken by the ten largest. Specimen: PBMCs. The clonotype originates from a female donor in good health and CMV-seronegative. V usage is TRBV5-1 and J usage is TRBJ2-5, with 12 positions matching TRBD2. The CDR3 loop reads CASSLASSGGGLQETQYF. DNA for the CDR3: TGCGCCAGCAGCTTGGCCTCTAGCGGGGGGGGCTTACAAGAGACCCAGTACTTC.